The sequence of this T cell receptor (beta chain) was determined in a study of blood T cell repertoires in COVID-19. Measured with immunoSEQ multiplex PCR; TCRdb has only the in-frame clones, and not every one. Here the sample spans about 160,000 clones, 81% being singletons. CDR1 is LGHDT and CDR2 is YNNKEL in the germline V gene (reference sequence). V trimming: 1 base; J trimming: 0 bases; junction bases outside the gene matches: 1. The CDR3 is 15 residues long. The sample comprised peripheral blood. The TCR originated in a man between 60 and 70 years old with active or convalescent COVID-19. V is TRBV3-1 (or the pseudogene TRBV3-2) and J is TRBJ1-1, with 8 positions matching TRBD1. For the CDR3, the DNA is TGTGCCAGCAGCCAAGGGACAGGGATGAACACTGAAGCTTTCTTT. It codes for CASSQGTGMNTEAFF.